The 28 T cell receptor beta chains reported below all come from one sample, sequenced in a study of OX40 agonist ivuxolimab in advanced cancers. Sequencing was performed with immunoSEQ multiplex PCR; in TCRdb, only in-frame clones are kept and a portion is missing. The sample gives more than 60,000 clones, around 85% of which show up once; under 4.5% is in the top ten. The sequences come from CD4+ or CD8+ T cells sorted from blood, collected in a trial of the OX40 agonist ivuxolimab. These receptors were taken from an adult with an advanced solid tumor such as melanoma, head and neck, liver or kidney cancer.

The chain recombines TRBV6-4 with TRBJ2-1, with TRBD2 identical over 7 bases. Losses at the gene ends were 7 bases for V and 2 bases for J; bases not matched to a gene: 8. Germline assignment: CDR1 MRHNA and CDR2 SNTAGT. This CDR3 is 15 amino acids long. CDR3 nucleotides: TGTGCCAGCACCCTACTAGCGTCCCCCTACAATGAGCAGTTCTTC. Protein sequence: CASTLLASPYNEQFF.

The J gene is TRBJ1-6, the V gene TRBV25-1, with 8 nucleotides matching TRBD1. Looked up from germline, CDR1 is MGHDK and CDR2 is SYGVNS. The CDR3 is made up of 17 amino acids. J gave up 7 bases and V 3 bases, and 11 bases lay outside the gene matches. This CDR3 reads CASSEGFGQGRNSPLHF. In DNA form, the CDR3 reads TGTGCCAGCAGTGAGGGGTTTGGACAGGGAAGGAATTCACCCCTCCACTTT.

CDR3 DNA sequence: TGTGCCAGCAGTGAAGAGGAGGCGGGCTACTCTGGAAACACCATATATTTT. It specifies CASSEEEAGYSGNTIYF. This rearrangement joins TRBV6-1 to TRBJ1-3; D is unresolved. Germline V gives CDR1 MNHNS, CDR2 SASEGT. CDR3 length: 17 amino acids. V was cut by 1 base and J by 0 bases, with 13 bases left in between.

The chain recombines TRBV4-1 with TRBJ2-2; 11 bases match TRBD2. J gave up 4 bases and V 4 bases, and 2 bases lay outside the gene matches. CDR3 length: 15 residues. CDR1 MGHRA and CDR2 YSYEKL come from the germline V gene. Here the CDR3 reads CASSPGLAATGELFF. CDR3 nucleotide sequence: TGCGCCAGCAGCCCGGGACTAGCGGCCACCGGGGAGCTGTTTTTT.

This clone is termed medium-sized (0.01 to 0.1%). The CDR3, as DNA: TGTGCCAGCAGTCCAGGGGTCGCCGGGGAGCTGTTTTTT. This sequence encodes CASSPGVAGELFF. The V call is TRBV5-5, the J call TRBJ2-2; TRBD1 might be the D (6 bases). This CDR3 comprises 13 residues. Germline CDR1 reads SGHKS; CDR2 reads YYEKEE (reference sequence). V was trimmed by 5 bases and J by 6 bases, leaving 11 bases between them. The complete variable domain, with remaining parts taken from reference TRBV5-5 and TRBJ2-2, reads DAGVTQSPTHLIKTRGQQVTLRCSPISGHKSVSWYQQVLGQGPQFIFQYYEKEERGRGNFPDRFSARQFPNYSSELNVNALLLGDSALYLCASSPGVAGELFFGEGSRLTVL.

The genes are TRBV4-1 and TRBJ2-2; no clear D gene. Deletions cut 1 base from V and 0 bases from J, with 18 bases between. Germline CDR1 and CDR2: MGHRA and YSYEKL. The CDR3 is 19 residues long. The chain's CDR3 is CASSQGPLARRTNTGELFF. DNA of the CDR3: TGCGCCAGCAGCCAAGGCCCTTTGGCACGAAGAACGAACACCGGGGAGCTGTTTTTT.

V and J are TRBV30 and TRBJ2-1, with TRBD2 matching over 8 bases. From germline, CDR1 is GTSNPN and CDR2 SVGIG (reference sequence). The CDR3 runs to 14 residues. V gave up 4 bases and J gave up 7 bases; unmatched junction bases: 9. CDR3 in DNA: TGTGCCTGGATTCGGGAGGGCCGTCCGAATGAGCAGTTCTTC. This encodes CAWIREGRPNEQFF.

The chain recombines TRBV28 with TRBJ1-4; the D gene is possibly TRBD1 (5 bases). The CDR3 is 15 amino acids. V was pared by 3 bases and J by 8 bases, with 16 bases between. Germline CDR1 and CDR2: MDHEN and SYDVKM. CDR3 nucleotide sequence: TGTGCCAGCAGTTTCGTCAGGGTTTCCTCAGAAAAACTGTTTTTT. Its translation: CASSFVRVSSEKLFF.

The V call is TRBV2, the J call TRBJ2-7; D may be TRBD1 (6 bases). V gave up 8 bases and J gave up 1 base, with 15 bases separating them. Germline values: CDR1 SNHLY, CDR2 FYNNEI. The CDR3 has 14 residues. The CDR3 nucleotides read TGTGCCAGCCGTCGACAGGCGCAATCCTACGAGCAGTACTTC. Protein product: CASRRQAQSYEQYF.

The chain has TRBV2 and TRBJ1-5, with 7 bases identical to TRBD1. CDR1 is SNHLY, CDR2 FYNNEI, per germline. This CDR3 has 14 residues. Trimming at V came to 5 bases and at J to 5 bases, leaving 6 bases not matched to a gene. CDR3 sequence reads: CASSFRDSYQPQHF. The CDR3 DNA is TGTGCCAGCAGTTTCCGGGACAGCTATCAGCCCCAGCATTTT.

CDR3 in DNA: TGTGCCAGCAGCTCCGGGACAGGGAACACCGGGGAGCTGTTTTTT. As protein: CASSSGTGNTGELFF. The chain links TRBV7-9 to TRBJ2-2; 8 nucleotides align to TRBD1. The CDR3 is made up of 15 amino acids. Germline V CDR1 and CDR2: SEHNR, FQNEAQ (reference sequence). V lost 4 bases and J lost 1; bases outside the gene matches: 2.

V gene TRBV5-6 combines with J gene TRBJ1-4; TRBD1 agrees at 8 bases. Germline V gene sequence: CDR1 SGHDT, CDR2 YYEEEE. CDR3 length: 14 residues. The V gene end was trimmed by 4 bases and the J gene end by 7 bases; junction bases not matched to a gene: 6. CDR3 region: CASSPTGQGEKLFF. In nucleotides, the CDR3 is TGTGCCAGCAGCCCGACCGGACAGGGTGAAAAACTGTTTTTT.

The chain joins TRBV18 to TRBJ2-7, with TRBD2 matching 7 bases. The germline gives CDR1 KGHSH, CDR2 LQKENI. Trimming took 0 bases from V and 0 from J; bases not matched to a gene: 5. The CDR3 is 16 residues long. The CDR3 DNA reads TGTGCCAGCTCACCACCAGGGAGGGAGTTCTCCTACGAGCAGTACTTC. Encoded protein: CASSPPGREFSYEQYF.

V and J are TRBV9 and TRBJ2-1; 10 nucleotides agree with TRBD2. Looked up from germline, CDR1 is SGDLS and CDR2 is YYNGEE. CDR3 length: 16 amino acids. The J segment lost 3 bases and the V segment lost 2 bases, leaving 5 bases of the junction unmatched. As DNA, the CDR3 is TGTGCCAGCAGCGTCGTTTCTAGCGGGAGCTACAATGAGCAGTTCTTC. This codes for CASSVVSSGSYNEQFF.

This clone has only one observation. The chain combines TRBV5-1 with TRBJ2-5; D could derive from TRBD1 or TRBD2 (5 bases each). The V gene lost 8 bases and the J gene lost 4 bases, with 18 bases spanning the gap. The V gene's germline CDR1 is SGHRS and CDR2 YFSETQ. There are 14 residues in the CDR3. The CDR3 nucleotides read TGCGCCAGTAACCGGGACGCAAGACCAGAGACCCAGTACTTC. Translation: CASNRDARPETQYF.

The chain combines TRBV7-8 with TRBJ1-4; D is possibly TRBD1 (6 bases). Trimming removed 4 bases from V and 8 bases from J, with 11 bases in between. The CDR3 covers 13 residues. Germline V gives CDR1 SGHVS, CDR2 FQNEAQ. The CDR3 DNA reads as TGTGCCAGCAGCTCCGTAACAGGGGAAAAACTGTTTTTT. Residues: CASSSVTGEKLFF.

The rearrangement links TRBV15 to TRBJ2-1; D gene uncertain. The CDR3 sequence is 17 residues long. With 1 base removed from V and 0 bases from J, the gap between germline ends came to 13 bases. Germline CDR1 LNHNV, CDR2 YYDKDF (reference sequence). The CDR3 sequence: CATSRARQKSSYNEQFF. In nucleotides, the CDR3 is TGTGCCACCAGCAGAGCGAGGCAGAAGAGCTCCTACAATGAGCAGTTCTTC.

V and J are TRBV27 and TRBJ2-7; the D gene is possibly TRBD1 (6 bases). V lost 1 base, J lost 7 bases, and 8 bases lay in between. Germline assignment: CDR1 MNHEY and CDR2 SMNVEV (reference sequence). The CDR3 consists of 12 residues. CDR3 amino acids: CASSLWGREQYF. The CDR3 region has the DNA TGTGCCAGCAGTTTATGGGGGCGGGAGCAGTACTTC.

The CDR3 protein is CASSWSNTEAFF. CDR3 DNA: TGTGCCAGCAGCTGGAGTAACACTGAAGCTTTCTTT. The gene calls are TRBV28 and TRBJ1-1; no clear D. The CDR3 contains 12 residues. CDR1 and CDR2 (germline): MDHEN, SYDVKM. The ends were cut back, 6 bases at V and 2 bases at J, with 7 bases in the middle.

This clone was observed a few times. The chain links TRBV6-1 to TRBJ2-7; D may be TRBD2 (6 bases). The CDR3 sequence is 14 residues long. V was clipped by 7 bases and J by 0 bases, with 13 bases between them. Germline values: CDR1 MNHNS, CDR2 SASEGT. The CDR3 loop reads CASKAGQGSYEQYF. The CDR3 coding sequence is TGTGCCAGCAAGGCGGGGCAGGGCTCCTACGAGCAGTACTTC.

The chain couples TRBV2 to TRBJ2-7; TRBD1 agrees at 8 bases. The CDR3 sequence is 14 residues long. The germline CDR1 and CDR2 sequences are SNHLY and FYNNEI. With V trimmed by 2 bases and J by 6 bases, 6 bases remained unmatched. The CDR3 sequence is CASSELVQGGEQYF. The CDR3 DNA follows: TGTGCCAGCAGTGAACTAGTACAGGGGGGCGAGCAGTACTTC.

The V call is TRBV27, the J call TRBJ1-5; D possibly corresponds to TRBD1 (6 bases). Germline lookup yields CDR1 MNHEY and CDR2 SMNVEV (reference sequence). The CDR3 has 14 residues. V was cut by 2 bases and J by 6 bases, with 11 bases left in between. CDR3 DNA: TGTGCCAGCAGTTTAGACAGGTTGAGTCAGCCCCAGCATTTT. Protein sequence: CASSLDRLSQPQHF.

V and J are TRBV10-1 and TRBJ2-1; maybe TRBD1 (5 bases). V lost 2 bases and J 7 bases, leaving 15 bases between the germline ends. Per germline, CDR1 WNHNN and CDR2 SYGVQD (reference sequence). The CDR3 runs to 15 residues. The CDR3 sequence: CASSEHTWGRNEQFF. CDR3 DNA: TGCGCCAGCAGTGAGCACACTTGGGGCCGTAATGAGCAGTTCTTC.

The CDR3 DNA follows: TGTGCCAGCAGGAACTACGAGCAGTACTTC. This encodes CASRNYEQYF. The V gene is TRBV6-1, the J gene TRBJ2-7; D is ambiguous. The CDR3 contains 10 residues. V lost 6 bases and J 3 bases, leaving 3 bases between the germline ends. Per germline, CDR1 MNHNS and CDR2 SASEGT.

The rearrangement uses TRBV29-1 and TRBJ2-6; 12 nucleotides line up with TRBD1. With 4 bases clipped from V and 2 bases from J, the junction kept 9 bases outside the gene matches. Per the germline V gene, CDR1 is SQVTM and CDR2 is ANQGSEA. The length of the CDR3 is 18 residues. The CDR3: CSVGEWGQGAAGANVLTF. DNA of the CDR3: TGCAGCGTTGGGGAATGGGGACAGGGGGCAGCTGGGGCCAACGTCCTGACTTTC.

This clone was counted ten times or more. This rearrangement joins TRBV6-5 to TRBJ1-5; 7 nucleotides match TRBD1. The CDR3 covers 15 residues. Looked up from germline, CDR1 is MNHEY and CDR2 is SVGAGI. Trimming removed 6 bases from V and 1 base from J; junction bases left unmatched: 6. The CDR3 nucleotides are TGTGCCAGCAGGATAGTACAGGGGAGCAATCAGCCCCAGCATTTT. Amino acids: CASRIVQGSNQPQHF.

This chain connects TRBV5-4 to TRBJ2-7; TRBD1 aligns across 10 bases. Germline V gene data show CDR1 as SGHNT and CDR2 as YYREEE (reference sequence). The V and J ends lost 4 bases and 6 bases, in that order; junction bases with no gene match: 7. This CDR3 is built from 14 residues. This CDR3 is CASSDDRGQGEQYF. Written as DNA, the CDR3 is TGTGCCAGCAGCGATGACAGGGGGCAAGGCGAGCAGTACTTC. Combining the CDR3 with reference TRBV5-4 and TRBJ2-7 gives the whole variable domain ETGVTQSPTHLIKTRGQQVTLRCSSQSGHNTVSWYQQALGQGPQFIFQYYREEENGRGNFPPRFSGLQFPNYSSELNVNALELDDSALYLCASSDDRGQGEQYFGPGTRLTVT.

The chain links TRBV19 to TRBJ2-2, with D uncertain. The CDR3 consists of 13 residues. Germline CDR1 reads LNHDA; CDR2 reads SQIVND (reference sequence). V was cut by 7 bases and J by 1 base, with 7 bases left in between. This chain's CDR3 is CASTERNTGELFF. In DNA, the CDR3 is TGTGCCAGTACGGAGCGGAACACCGGGGAGCTGTTTTTT.